The 10 T cell receptor beta chains in this list originate from one sample, sequenced in a study of blood T cell repertoires in COVID-19. TCRdb's table, derived via immunoSEQ multiplex PCR, lists solely in-frame clones and lacks some. The table includes roughly 110,000 clones, approximately 78% detected once. Sample: peripheral blood. These TCRs come from a man in his 70s with acute or convalescent COVID-19.

The chain links TRBV5-4 to TRBJ2-3; D might be TRBD2 (6 bases). Looked up from germline, CDR1 is SGHNT and CDR2 is YYREEE (reference sequence). The CDR3 sequence is 13 residues long. V lost 4 bases, J lost 5 bases, and 11 bases lay in between. The CDR3 loop reads CASSAGTEDTQYF. The CDR3 nucleotides read TGTGCCAGCAGCGCCGGGACTGAAGATACGCAGTATTTT.

This clone is a singleton in its sample. V is TRBV5-1 and J is TRBJ1-2; possible D gene TRBD1, 5 bases. Germline-derived CDR1 and CDR2 are SGHRS and YFSETQ. The V gene lost 2 bases and the J gene lost 7 bases, with 9 bases spanning the gap. The CDR3 extends over 12 amino acids. The CDR3 spells CASSFREGGYTF. The CDR3 DNA reads as TGCGCCAGCAGCTTCAGGGAAGGTGGCTACACCTTC.

V gene TRBV2 combines with J gene TRBJ1-4, with a weak D call TRBD1 (5 bases). The CDR3 extends over 16 amino acids. Germline V gene sequence: CDR1 SNHLY, CDR2 FYNNEI. Trimming stripped 1 base from V and 5 bases from J, with 14 bases between. The CDR3 DNA follows: TGTGCCAGCAGTGAAGTGGCGGGACTGAGAAATGAAAAACTGTTTTTT. As protein: CASSEVAGLRNEKLFF.

This chain joins TRBV4-1 and TRBJ1-5, with 7 bases matching TRBD1. This CDR3 is built from 14 residues. The germline V gene has CDR1 MGHRA and CDR2 YSYEKL. The junction had 8 bases not matched to a gene; V was cut back by 4 bases and J by 8 bases. The CDR3 DNA follows: TGCGCCAGCAGCCCAACTCAGGGGGAGAAGCCCCAGCATTTT. Encoded protein: CASSPTQGEKPQHF.

This chain connects TRBV3-1 (or the pseudogene TRBV3-2) to TRBJ2-7; perhaps TRBD1 as D (5 bases). The V gene's germline CDR1 is LGHDT and CDR2 YNNKEL (reference sequence). The V end was cut by 4 bases, the J end by 6 bases, with 13 bases between. This CDR3 is 13 amino acids long. Written as DNA, the CDR3 is TGTGCCAGCAGCCTTTCTATTCAGGGCGAGCAGTACTTC. This translates into CASSLSIQGEQYF.

The chain recombines TRBV7-9 with TRBJ1-2, with D possibly matching TRBD1 (6 bases). From germline, CDR1 is SEHNR and CDR2 FQNEAQ (reference sequence). Trimming took off 1 base at V and 3 bases at J, with 12 bases between the two ends. CDR3 size: 15 residues. CDR3 in amino acids: CASSLEQGIDYGYTF. In DNA, the CDR3 is TGTGCCAGCAGCTTAGAACAGGGAATCGACTATGGCTACACCTTC.

This chain connects TRBV19 to TRBJ1-1; D is uncertain. From germline, CDR1 is LNHDA and CDR2 SQIVND (reference sequence). Between the trimmed V and J ends, which lost 6 bases and 6 bases, there was a span of 20 bases. The CDR3 runs 15 residues. The CDR3 here is CASRGFAGGKAEAFF. The CDR3 bases are TGTGCCAGTAGAGGATTCGCGGGAGGGAAAGCTGAAGCTTTCTTT.

The chain has TRBV5-1 and TRBJ1-1; 7 positions match TRBD1. CDR3 size: 14 residues. Germline CDR1 reads SGHRS; CDR2 reads YFSETQ. Unmatched junction bases numbered 7, after V lost 4 bases and J lost 4 bases. The CDR3 reads CASSQGGLSTEAFF. CDR3 nucleotides: TGCGCCAGCAGCCAGGGGGGCCTGAGCACTGAAGCTTTCTTT. Full variable domain (remainder filled in from reference TRBV5-1 and TRBJ1-1): KAGVTQTPRYLIKTRGQQVTLSCSPISGHRSVSWYQQTPGQGLQFLFEYFSETQRNKGNFPGRFSGRQFSNSRSEMNVSTLELGDSALYLCASSQGGLSTEAFFGQGTRLTVV.

The chain is built from TRBV7-9 and TRBJ2-2; no clear D. CDR1 is SEHNR, CDR2 FQNEAQ, per germline (reference sequence). This CDR3 contains 15 residues. V lost 4 bases and J lost 2, with 11 bases in between. CDR3 residues: CASSSGPRNTGELFF. The CDR3 DNA reads TGTGCCAGCAGCTCTGGGCCGAGAAACACCGGGGAGCTGTTTTTT.

This chain joins TRBV28 and TRBJ2-3; 7 bases align to TRBD1. Germline CDR1 and CDR2: MDHEN and SYDVKM. With 6 bases clipped from V and 3 bases from J, the junction kept 12 bases outside the gene matches. CDR3 length: 16 residues. The CDR3 coding sequence is TGTGCCAGCAGCCGTCGACAGGGTTCTAGTACAGATACGCAGTATTTT. This codes for CASSRRQGSSTDTQYF. The variable domain in full, completed from reference TRBV28 and TRBJ2-3, reads DVKVTQSSRYLVKRTGEKVFLECVQDMDHENMFWYRQDPGLGLRLIYFSYDVKMKEKGDIPEGYSVSREKKERFSLILESASTNQTSMYLCASSRRQGSSTDTQYFGPGTRLTVL.